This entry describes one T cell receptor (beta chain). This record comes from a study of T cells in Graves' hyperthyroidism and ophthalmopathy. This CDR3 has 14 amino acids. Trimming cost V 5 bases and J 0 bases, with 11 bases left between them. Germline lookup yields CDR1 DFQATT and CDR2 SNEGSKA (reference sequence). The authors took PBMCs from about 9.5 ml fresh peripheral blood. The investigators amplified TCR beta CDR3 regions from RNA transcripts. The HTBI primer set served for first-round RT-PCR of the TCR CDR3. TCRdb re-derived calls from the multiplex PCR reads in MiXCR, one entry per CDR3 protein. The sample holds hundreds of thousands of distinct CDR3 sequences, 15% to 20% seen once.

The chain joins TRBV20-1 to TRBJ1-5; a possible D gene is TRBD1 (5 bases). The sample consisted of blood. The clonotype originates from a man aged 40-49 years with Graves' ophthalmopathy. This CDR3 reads CSAQGDTSNQPQHF. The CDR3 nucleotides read TGCAGTGCTCAGGGTGATACTAGCAATCAGCCCCAGCATTTT.